This record looks at one T cell receptor (beta chain) sequence and its context. The antigen remains unidentified. The data stem from a study of long-term antiretroviral therapy in people with HIV. Study context: The earliest samples came from an era when ART typically awaited falling CD4 counts. Study findings and constraints: Neither ART adherence, viral resistance nor therapy changes were documented.

The J segment lost 3 bases and the V segment lost 5 bases, leaving 9 bases of the junction unmatched. The CDR3 loop spans 15 amino acids. Per the germline V gene, CDR1 is SGHNT and CDR2 is YYREEE (reference sequence). Running of the v3.0 immunoSEQ assay took place at survey level. Per-sample TRB depth target: roughly 35,000-55,000 T-cell genomes. Using immunoSEQ multiplex PCR, the repertoire was profiled, and TCRdb retains in-frame clones only, with some absent. The top ten hold around 3% of the sample, which has around 20,000 clones, over 75% seen once. The samples, holding roughly 0.9-11 million cryopreserved PBMC, were thawed before DNA extraction was carried out.

The chain combines TRBV5-4 with TRBJ2-5; TRBD1 agrees at 8 bases. The origin of this receptor is a woman in her 50s with HIV. The source was unsorted PBMCs, collected about 2.7 years after starting antiretroviral therapy. The CDR3 protein is CASSRQGISEETQYF. CDR3 DNA: TGTGCCAGCAGTAGACAGGGGATTAGCGAAGAGACCCAGTACTTC.